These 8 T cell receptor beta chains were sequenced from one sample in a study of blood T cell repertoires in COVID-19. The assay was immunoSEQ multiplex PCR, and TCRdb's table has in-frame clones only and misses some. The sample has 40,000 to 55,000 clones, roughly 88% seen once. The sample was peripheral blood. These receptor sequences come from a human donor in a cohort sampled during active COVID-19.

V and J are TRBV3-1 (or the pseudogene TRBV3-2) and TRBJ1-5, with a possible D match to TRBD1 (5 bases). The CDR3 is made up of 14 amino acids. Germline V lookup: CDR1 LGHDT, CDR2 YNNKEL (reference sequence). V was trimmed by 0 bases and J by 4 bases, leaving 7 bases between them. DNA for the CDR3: TGTGCCAGCAGCCAAGACGCAGGGAATCAGCCCCAGCATTTT. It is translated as CASSQDAGNQPQHF.

CDR3 DNA: TGCGCCAGCAGCCCTCCCCTTCTAGCAACTAATGAAAAACTGTTTTTT. Its protein product is CASSPPLLATNEKLFF. The chain recombines TRBV4-1 with TRBJ1-4; D ambiguous. Germline values: CDR1 MGHRA, CDR2 YSYEKL. The germline V and J ends were trimmed by 4 bases and 0 bases, with 12 bases remaining between them. There are 16 residues in the CDR3.

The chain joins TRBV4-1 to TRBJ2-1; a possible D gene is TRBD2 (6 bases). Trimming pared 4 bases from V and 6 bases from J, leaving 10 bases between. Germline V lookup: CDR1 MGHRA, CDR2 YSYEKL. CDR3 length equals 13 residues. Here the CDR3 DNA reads TGCGCCAGCAGCCCCTTGGGACTCAATGAGCAGTTCTTC. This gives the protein CASSPLGLNEQFF.

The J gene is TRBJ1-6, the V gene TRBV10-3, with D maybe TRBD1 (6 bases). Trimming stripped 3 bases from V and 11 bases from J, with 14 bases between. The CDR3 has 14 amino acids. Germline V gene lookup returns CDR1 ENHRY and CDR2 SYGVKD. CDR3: CAISDRGAGAPLHF. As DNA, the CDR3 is TGTGCCATCAGTGACCGGGGCGCAGGGGCACCCCTCCACTTT.

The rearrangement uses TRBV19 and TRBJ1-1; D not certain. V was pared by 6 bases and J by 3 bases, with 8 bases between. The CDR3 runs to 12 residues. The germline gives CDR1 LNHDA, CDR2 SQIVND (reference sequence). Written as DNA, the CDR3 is TGTGCCAGTAGGGCTGGCTACACTGAAGCTTTCTTT. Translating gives CASRAGYTEAFF.

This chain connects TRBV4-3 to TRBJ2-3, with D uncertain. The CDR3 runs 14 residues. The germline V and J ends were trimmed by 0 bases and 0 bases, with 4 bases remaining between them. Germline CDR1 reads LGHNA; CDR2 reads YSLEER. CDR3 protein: CASSQEASTDTQYF. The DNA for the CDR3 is TGCGCCAGCAGCCAAGAAGCGAGCACAGATACGCAGTATTTT.

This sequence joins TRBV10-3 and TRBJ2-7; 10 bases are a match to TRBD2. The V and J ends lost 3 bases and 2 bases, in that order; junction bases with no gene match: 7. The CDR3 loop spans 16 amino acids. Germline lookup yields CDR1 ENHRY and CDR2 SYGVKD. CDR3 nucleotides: TGTGCCATCAGTGAAAGACTAGCGGGTGACCCCTACGAGCAGTACTTC. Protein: CAISERLAGDPYEQYF.

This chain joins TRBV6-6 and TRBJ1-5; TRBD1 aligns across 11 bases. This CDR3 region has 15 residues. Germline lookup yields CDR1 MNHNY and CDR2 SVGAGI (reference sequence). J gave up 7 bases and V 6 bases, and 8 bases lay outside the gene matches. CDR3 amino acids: CASRPRTGGSQPQHF. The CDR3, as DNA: TGTGCCAGCAGACCTCGGACAGGGGGCTCACAGCCCCAGCATTTT.